This entry features one TCR beta chain sequence. The target antigen is unknown. The method was immunoSEQ multiplex PCR; TCRdb's version includes in-frame clones alone and lacks a portion of them. The table shows roughly 220,000 clones, with around four fifths occurring only once. These data come from a study of cytomegalovirus exposure and HLA in healthy donors. Study overall: A later analysis reported the same platform for the roughly 110 validation repertoires and the roughly 670 first-cohort repertoires.

General study results and limits: Cytomegalovirus association was listed for 170 or so TCR beta chains.

The source is a woman between 25 and 40 years old in good health and CMV-seropositive. What was sequenced was PBMCs.

As DNA, the CDR3 is TGTGCCTGGCACGTAGCAAACACTGAAGCTTTCTTT. Its translation: CAWHVANTEAFF. This rearrangement joins TRBV30 to TRBJ1-1; D not certain. V lost 5 bases and J 2 bases, leaving 9 bases between the germline ends. Germline V lookup: CDR1 GTSNPN, CDR2 SVGIG (reference sequence). The CDR3 is 12 residues long. Variable domain in full (rest from reference TRBV30 and TRBJ1-1): SQTIHQWPATLVQPVGSPLSLECTVEGTSNPNLYWYRQAAGRGLQLLFYSVGIGQISSEVPQNLSASRPQDRQFILSSKKLLLSDSGFYLCAWHVANTEAFFGQGTRLTVV.